This TCR beta chain was recovered during a study of identical twins. The CDR3 is 12 residues long. The V gene lost 1 base and the J gene lost 6 bases, with 6 bases spanning the gap. CDR1 and CDR2 from the germline V gene are ENHRY and SYGVKD. Using its own MiXCR run on the 5' RACE reads, TCRdb lists one record per CDR3 protein. This table holds hundreds of thousands of distinct CDR3 sequences, 10% to 15% found once. A further study also used this sample, focusing on yellow fever vaccine responses in identical twins.

The receptor was derived from a woman under 30 in good health. What was sequenced was PBMCs. This sequence joins TRBV10-3 and TRBJ1-2; D is perhaps TRBD1 (6 bases). CDR3 in DNA: TGTGCCATCAGTGAGTGGGGGCATGGCTACACCTTC. It yields the protein CAISEWGHGYTF.